Ten or more counts support the clone carrying this T cell receptor (beta chain). Each CDR3 protein is one row after TCRdb ran MiXCR on the 5' RACE reads. This table has 10,000 to 15,000 distinct CDR3 sequences, about 14% appearing once. The sample comes from a study of T-cell memory formation after mild COVID-19. The clonotype originates from a man aged 18-30 years who had mild COVID-19 (a few samples of this study predate the infection). Cell type and time point are not known. Sequencing was done on a sample of PBMCs or a T cell subset sorted from them (not recorded which).

Written as DNA, the CDR3 is TGTGCCAGCAGCCTACCAGGGGGAAAACCTGGAAACACCATATATTTT. This translates into CASSLPGGKPGNTIYF. V usage is TRBV7-2 and J usage is TRBJ1-3; TRBD1 matches at 7 bases. Germline V gene data show CDR1 as SGHTA and CDR2 as FQGNSA. V trimming: 5 bases; J trimming: 2 bases; junction bases outside the gene matches: 9. The CDR3 length is 16 residues.